The sequence of this TCR beta chain was determined in a study of cytomegalovirus exposure and HLA in healthy donors. The primer mix had 60 Vbeta and 13 Jbeta primers. The repertoire was sequenced with immunoSEQ multiplex PCR; TCRdb's copy has only in-frame clones and lacks some. This table has approximately 130,000 clones, about 83% appearing once. V was pared by 5 bases and J by 2 bases, with 4 bases between. Looked up from germline, CDR1 is SGHVS and CDR2 is FQNEAQ. This CDR3 has 11 residues. About this clone itself: This specimen includes other DNA sequences encoding the same CDR3.

The TCR was taken from a woman aged 25 to 39 in good health and CMV-seronegative. The rearrangement joins TRBV7-8 to TRBJ2-7; D gene unclear. The sequencing input was PBMCs. The chain's CDR3 is CASSPAYEQYF. The DNA for the CDR3 is TGTGCCAGCAGCCCAGCCTACGAGCAGTACTTC.